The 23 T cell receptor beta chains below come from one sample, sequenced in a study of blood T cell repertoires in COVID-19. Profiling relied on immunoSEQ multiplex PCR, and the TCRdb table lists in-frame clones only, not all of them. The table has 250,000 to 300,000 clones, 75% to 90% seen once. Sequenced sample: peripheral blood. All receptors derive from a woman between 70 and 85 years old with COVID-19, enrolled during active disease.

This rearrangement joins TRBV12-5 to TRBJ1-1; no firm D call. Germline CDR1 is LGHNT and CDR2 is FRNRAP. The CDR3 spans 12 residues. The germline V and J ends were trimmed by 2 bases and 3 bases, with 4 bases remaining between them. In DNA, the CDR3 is TGTGCTAGTGGTTTGCCTGACACTGAAGCTTTCTTT. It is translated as CASGLPDTEAFF. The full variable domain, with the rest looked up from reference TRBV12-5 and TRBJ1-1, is DARVTQTPRHKVTEMGQEVTMRCQPILGHNTVFWYRQTMMQGLELLAYFRNRAPLDDSGMPKDRFSAEMPDATLATLKIQPSEPRDSAVYFCASGLPDTEAFFGQGTRLTVV.

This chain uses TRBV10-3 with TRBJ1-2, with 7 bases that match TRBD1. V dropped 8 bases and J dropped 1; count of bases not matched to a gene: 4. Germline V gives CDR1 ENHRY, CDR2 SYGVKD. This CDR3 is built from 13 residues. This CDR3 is CAIARDSNYGYTF. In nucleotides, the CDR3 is TGTGCCATCGCCAGGGACAGTAACTATGGCTACACCTTC.

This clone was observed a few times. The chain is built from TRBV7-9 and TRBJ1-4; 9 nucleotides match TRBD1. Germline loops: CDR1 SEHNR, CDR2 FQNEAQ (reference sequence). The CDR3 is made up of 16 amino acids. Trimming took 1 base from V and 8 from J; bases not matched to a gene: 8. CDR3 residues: CASSLVYTGGEEKLFF. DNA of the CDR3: TGTGCCAGCAGCTTAGTTTACACAGGGGGCGAAGAAAAACTGTTTTTT.

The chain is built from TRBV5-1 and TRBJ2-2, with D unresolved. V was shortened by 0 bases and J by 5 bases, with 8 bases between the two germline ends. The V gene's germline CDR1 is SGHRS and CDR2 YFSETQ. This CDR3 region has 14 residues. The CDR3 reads CASSLADLTGELFF. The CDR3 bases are TGCGCCAGCAGCTTGGCCGACTTAACCGGGGAGCTGTTTTTT.

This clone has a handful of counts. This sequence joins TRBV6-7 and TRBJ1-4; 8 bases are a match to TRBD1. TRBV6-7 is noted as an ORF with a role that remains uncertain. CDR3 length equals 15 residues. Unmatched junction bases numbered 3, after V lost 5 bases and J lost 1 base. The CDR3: CASSNRGGTNEKLFF. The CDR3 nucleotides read TGTGCCAGCAGTAACAGGGGGGGAACTAATGAAAAACTGTTTTTT.

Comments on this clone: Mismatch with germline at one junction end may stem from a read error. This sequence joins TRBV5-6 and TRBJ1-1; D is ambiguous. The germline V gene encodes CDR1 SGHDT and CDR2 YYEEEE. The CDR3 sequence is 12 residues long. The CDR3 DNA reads TGTGCCAGCAGCTTGGTAAACAGTGAAGCTTTCTTT. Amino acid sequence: CASSLVNSEAFF.

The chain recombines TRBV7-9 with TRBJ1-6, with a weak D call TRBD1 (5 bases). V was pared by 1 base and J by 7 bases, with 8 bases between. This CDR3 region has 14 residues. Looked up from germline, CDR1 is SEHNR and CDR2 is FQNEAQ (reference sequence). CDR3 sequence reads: CASSLGGKNSPLHF. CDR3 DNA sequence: TGTGCCAGCAGCTTAGGGGGCAAAAATTCACCCCTCCACTTT.

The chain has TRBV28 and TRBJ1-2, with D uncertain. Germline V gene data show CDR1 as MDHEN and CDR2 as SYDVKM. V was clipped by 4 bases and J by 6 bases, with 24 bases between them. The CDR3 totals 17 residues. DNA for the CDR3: TGTGCCAGCAGTTCGATCCGTGGTGAGGGCTTAAATAATGGCTACACCTTC. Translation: CASSSIRGEGLNNGYTF.

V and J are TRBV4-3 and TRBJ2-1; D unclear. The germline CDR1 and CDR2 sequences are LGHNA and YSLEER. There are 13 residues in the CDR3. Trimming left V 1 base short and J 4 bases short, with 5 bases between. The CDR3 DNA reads TGCGCCAGCAGCCAAGCCAGTTACAATGAGCAGTTCTTC. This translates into CASSQASYNEQFF.

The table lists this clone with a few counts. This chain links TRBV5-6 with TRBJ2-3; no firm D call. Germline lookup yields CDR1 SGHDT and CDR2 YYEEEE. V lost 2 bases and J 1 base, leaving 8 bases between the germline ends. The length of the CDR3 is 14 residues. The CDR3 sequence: CASSFGYGTDTQYF. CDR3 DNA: TGTGCCAGCAGCTTCGGGTATGGCACAGATACGCAGTATTTT.

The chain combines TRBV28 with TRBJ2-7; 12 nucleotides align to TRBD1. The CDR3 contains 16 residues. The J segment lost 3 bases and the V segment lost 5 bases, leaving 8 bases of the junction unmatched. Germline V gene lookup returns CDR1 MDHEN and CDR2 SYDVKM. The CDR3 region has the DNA TGTGCCAGCAGTCCCCCCGGGGACAGGGGGCTCTACGAGCAGTACTTC. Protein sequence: CASSPPGDRGLYEQYF.

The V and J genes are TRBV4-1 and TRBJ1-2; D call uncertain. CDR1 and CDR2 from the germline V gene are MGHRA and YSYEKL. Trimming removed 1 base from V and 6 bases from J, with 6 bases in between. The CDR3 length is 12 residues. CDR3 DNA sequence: TGCGCCAGCAGCCAAGGCGGGGATGGCTACACCTTC. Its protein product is CASSQGGDGYTF.

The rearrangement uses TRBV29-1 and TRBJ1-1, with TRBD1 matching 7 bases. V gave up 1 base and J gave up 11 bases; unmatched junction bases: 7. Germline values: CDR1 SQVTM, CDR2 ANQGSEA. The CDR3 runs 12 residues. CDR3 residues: CSVEVGQARAFF. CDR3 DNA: TGCAGCGTTGAAGTTGGACAGGCCCGGGCTTTCTTT.

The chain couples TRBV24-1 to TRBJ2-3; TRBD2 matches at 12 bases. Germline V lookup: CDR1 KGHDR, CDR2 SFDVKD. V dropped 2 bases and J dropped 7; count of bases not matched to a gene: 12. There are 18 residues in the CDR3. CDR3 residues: CATSDSRPSGGAVNTQYF. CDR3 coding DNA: TGTGCCACCAGTGATTCAAGACCTAGCGGGGGGGCCGTTAATACGCAGTATTTT.

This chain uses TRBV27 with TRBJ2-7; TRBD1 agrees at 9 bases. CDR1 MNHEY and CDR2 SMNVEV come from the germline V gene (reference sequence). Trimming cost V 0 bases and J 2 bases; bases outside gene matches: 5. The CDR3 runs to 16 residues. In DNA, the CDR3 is TGTGCCAGCAGTTTATCGGCGGGGACAGGGCCCTACGAGCAGTACTTC. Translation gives CASSLSAGTGPYEQYF.

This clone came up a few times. The CDR3 DNA is TGTGCCAGCAGTGAAAGGGGTAGAGGCTCGGGCGAGCAGTACTTC. Residues: CASSERGRGSGEQYF. V usage is TRBV2 and J usage is TRBJ2-7, with TRBD1 as a possible D gene (5 bases). CDR3 length equals 15 residues. Trimming removed 2 bases from V and 6 bases from J, with 17 bases in between. Germline lookup yields CDR1 SNHLY and CDR2 FYNNEI.

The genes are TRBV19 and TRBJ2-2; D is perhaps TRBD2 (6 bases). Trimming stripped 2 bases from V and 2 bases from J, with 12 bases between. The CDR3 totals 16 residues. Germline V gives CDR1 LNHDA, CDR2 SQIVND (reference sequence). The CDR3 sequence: CASSITGGRNTGELFF. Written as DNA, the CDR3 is TGTGCCAGTAGTATAACCGGGGGACGAAACACCGGGGAGCTGTTTTTT.

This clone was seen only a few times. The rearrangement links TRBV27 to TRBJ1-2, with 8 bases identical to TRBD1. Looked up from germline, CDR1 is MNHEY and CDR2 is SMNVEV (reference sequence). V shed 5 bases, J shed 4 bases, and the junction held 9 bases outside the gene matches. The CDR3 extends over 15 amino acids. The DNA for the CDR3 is TGTGCCAGCAGTCACCAACAGGGGGACGGCTATGGCTACACCTTC. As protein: CASSHQQGDGYGYTF.

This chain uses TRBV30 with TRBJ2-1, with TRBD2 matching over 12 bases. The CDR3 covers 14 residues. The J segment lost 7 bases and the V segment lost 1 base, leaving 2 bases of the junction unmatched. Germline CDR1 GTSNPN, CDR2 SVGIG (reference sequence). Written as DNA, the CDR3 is TGTGCCTGGAGTGGGACTAGCGGGGTGAATGAGCAGTTCTTC. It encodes CAWSGTSGVNEQFF. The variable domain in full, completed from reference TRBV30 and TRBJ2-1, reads SQTIHQWPATLVQPVGSPLSLECTVEGTSNPNLYWYRQAAGRGLQLLFYSVGIGQISSEVPQNLSASRPQDRQFILSSKKLLLSDSGFYLCAWSGTSGVNEQFFGPGTRLTVL.

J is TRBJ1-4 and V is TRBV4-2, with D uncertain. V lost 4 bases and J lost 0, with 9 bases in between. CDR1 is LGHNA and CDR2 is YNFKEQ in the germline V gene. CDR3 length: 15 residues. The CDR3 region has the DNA TGTGCCAGCAGCCGTACAGCTGCAACTAATGAAAAACTGTTTTTT. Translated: CASSRTAATNEKLFF.

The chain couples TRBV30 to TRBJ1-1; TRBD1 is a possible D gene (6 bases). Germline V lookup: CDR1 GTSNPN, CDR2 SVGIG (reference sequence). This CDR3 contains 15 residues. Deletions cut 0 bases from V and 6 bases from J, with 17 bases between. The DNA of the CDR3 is TGTGCCTGGAGTGTACGTGGGAGGGGGGTATCTGAAGCTTTCTTT. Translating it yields CAWSVRGRGVSEAFF.

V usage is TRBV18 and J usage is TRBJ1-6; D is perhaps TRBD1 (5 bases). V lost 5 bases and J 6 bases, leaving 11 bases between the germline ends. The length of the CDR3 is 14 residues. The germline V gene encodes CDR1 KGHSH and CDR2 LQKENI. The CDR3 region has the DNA TGTGCCAGCTCAGAACGGGGGAGTAATTCACCCCTCCACTTT. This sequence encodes CASSERGSNSPLHF.

Here the CDR3 reads CASSEGGQGYGYTF. CDR3 nucleotides: TGTGCCAGCAGTGAAGGGGGACAGGGATATGGCTACACCTTC. J is TRBJ1-2 and V is TRBV2; 9 bases are a match to TRBD1. The germline gives CDR1 SNHLY, CDR2 FYNNEI. The CDR3 length is 14 residues. The J segment lost 5 bases and the V segment lost 1 base, leaving 2 bases of the junction unmatched.